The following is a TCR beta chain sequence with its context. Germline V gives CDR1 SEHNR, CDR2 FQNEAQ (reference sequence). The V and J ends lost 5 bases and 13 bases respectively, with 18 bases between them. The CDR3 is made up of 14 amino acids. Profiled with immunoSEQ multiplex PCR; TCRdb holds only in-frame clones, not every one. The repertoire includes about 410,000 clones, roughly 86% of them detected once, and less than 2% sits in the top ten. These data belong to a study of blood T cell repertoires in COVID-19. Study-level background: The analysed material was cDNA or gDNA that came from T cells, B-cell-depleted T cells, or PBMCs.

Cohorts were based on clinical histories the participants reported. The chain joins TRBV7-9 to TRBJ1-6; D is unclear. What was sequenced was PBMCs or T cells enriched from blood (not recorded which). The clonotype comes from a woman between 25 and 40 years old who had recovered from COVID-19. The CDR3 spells CASSRSSGHAPLHF. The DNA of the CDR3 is TGTGCCAGCAGCCGAAGTTCCGGTCATGCGCCCCTCCACTTT. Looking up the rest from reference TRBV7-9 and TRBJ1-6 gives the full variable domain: DTGVSQNPRHKITKRGQNVTFRCDPISEHNRLYWYRQTLGQGPEFLTYFQNEAQLEKSRLLSDRFSAERPKGSFSTLEIQRTEQGDSAMYLCASSRSSGHAPLHFGNGTRLTVT.